This TCR beta chain was sequenced in a study of blood T cell repertoires in COVID-19. Study context: Samples of COVID-19 (acute and convalescent) were obtained from the United States, Italy and Spain. The analysed material was cDNA or gDNA that came from T cells, B-cell-depleted T cells, or PBMCs.

V was pared by 8 bases and J by 0 bases, with 13 bases between. In germline, CDR1 is SQVTM, CDR2 ANQGSEA. This CDR3 has 14 amino acids. Authors' data handling: Reference gene primer amplification gave nucleated cell count estimates. The method was immunoSEQ multiplex PCR; TCRdb's version includes in-frame clones alone and lacks a portion of them. The V and J calls and the clone size are those of that table, but D and trimming were determined from the DNA. This table has 250,000 to 300,000 clones, about 86% appearing once. The rearrangement uses TRBV29-1 and TRBJ1-4; a weak D match, TRBD1 (6 bases). Sequencing was carried out using peripheral blood. This clonotype was obtained from a man aged 18 to 30 with active or convalescent COVID-19. For the CDR3, the DNA is TGCAGCTTCAAGACAGGCTCAACTAATGAAAAACTGTTTTTT. Translating gives CSFKTGSTNEKLFF. Variable domain in full (rest from reference TRBV29-1 and TRBJ1-4): SAVISQKPSRDICQRGTSLTIQCQVDSQVTMMFWYRQQPGQSLTLIATANQGSEATYESGFVIDKFPISRPNLTFSTLTVSNMSPEDSSIYLCSFKTGSTNEKLFFGSGTQLSVL.